A selection of T cell receptor beta chains follows, all from one sample in a study of blood T cell repertoires in COVID-19. Measured with immunoSEQ multiplex PCR; TCRdb has only the in-frame clones, and not every one. The sample carries roughly 260,000 clones, 82% recorded once. The sequenced material came from peripheral blood. These receptors all stem from a woman under 30 with acute or convalescent COVID-19. Both conserved end residues are part of each CDR3. The D gene is left open where the match is weak.

TRBJ2-5 | TRBV6-5 | TRBD2 | CASSYRGGGETQYF
TRBJ2-7 | TRBV4-1 | - | CASSHSGTGLVDEQYF
TRBJ2-7 | TRBV6-2/TRBV6-3 | TRBD2 | CASRPRLAGSYEQYF
TRBJ1-1 | TRBV9 | TRBD1 | CAIPIYRGHGTEAFF
TRBJ2-7 | TRBV7-9 | - | CASSTPLHEQYF
TRBJ1-1 | TRBV7-2 | - | CASSQEPRNTEAFF
TRBJ2-7 | TRBV19 | TRBD1 | CASSIVDRGYEQYF
TRBJ2-7 | TRBV7-2 | TRBD2 | CASSPSGGNYEQYF
TRBJ2-1 | TRBV25-1 | TRBD1 | CASSEGTGGGNEQFF
TRBJ1-5 | TRBV6-1 | - | CASSEGVARFGQPQHF
TRBJ1-2 | TRBV20-1 | - | CSATGIGYTF
TRBJ2-1 | TRBV2 | TRBD2 | CASRLTGGPGEQFF
TRBJ2-1 | TRBV18 | TRBD2 | CASSVLAGVNEQFF
TRBJ2-6 | TRBV3-1/TRBV3-2 | - | CASSQDGTNSGANVLTF
TRBJ2-5 | TRBV7-2 | TRBD2 | CASSRQGLAGPQETQYF
TRBJ2-1 | TRBV6-4 | - | CASSEDTLSYNEQFF
TRBJ2-7 | TRBV5-4 | TRBD1 | CASSLGGTGAYEQYF
TRBJ2-7 | TRBV6-4 | - | CASSELRLPLSGEQYF
TRBJ1-1 | TRBV28 | - | CASSLTGNTEAFF
TRBJ2-1 | TRBV6-1 | TRBD2 | CASSDGGGTHNEQFF
TRBJ1-2 | TRBV9 | TRBD1 | CASTLDPGGGYGYTF
TRBJ2-7 | TRBV6-2/TRBV6-3 | - | CASSFPFGSGSYEQYF
TRBJ2-3 | TRBV6-6 | - | CASSRSLAGGADTQYF
TRBJ1-3 | TRBV19 | - | CASRGSGTGNTIYF
TRBJ1-2 | TRBV6-6 | - | CASSELETYGYTF